Each of the 3 T cell receptor beta chains below was sequenced from the same sample in a study of blood T cell repertoires in COVID-19. Repertoires were generated with immunoSEQ multiplex PCR, while TCRdb's copy carries only in-frame clones and drops some. In the table there are hundreds of thousands of clones, around 91% of which are singletons. The sequenced material came from peripheral blood. Receptors originate from a middle-aged woman with COVID-19, enrolled during active disease.

This rearrangement joins TRBV4-1 to TRBJ2-7; 7 positions match TRBD1. V was pared by 1 base and J by 6 bases, with 9 bases of the junction left unmatched. This CDR3 has 15 residues. CDR1 and CDR2 from the germline V gene are MGHRA and YSYEKL. CDR3 sequence: CASSQVPTTGREQYF. The CDR3 bases are TGCGCCAGCAGCCAAGTTCCAACGACAGGGCGCGAGCAGTACTTC.

The chain has TRBV28 and TRBJ1-2; a weak D match, TRBD1 (6 bases). The V gene lost 2 bases and the J gene lost 4 bases, with 20 bases spanning the gap. In germline, CDR1 is MDHEN, CDR2 SYDVKM. The CDR3 has 17 amino acids. The DNA for the CDR3 is TGTGCCAGCAGTTTACCCTCCGGGCAGGGACATCTCTATGGCTACACCTTC. Translated, it gives CASSLPSGQGHLYGYTF.

V is TRBV2 and J is TRBJ2-1, with 11 bases that match TRBD2. CDR1 is SNHLY and CDR2 is FYNNEI in the germline V gene. The CDR3 spans 14 residues. V dropped 6 bases and J dropped 10; count of bases not matched to a gene: 8. The CDR3, as DNA: TGTGCCAGCAGCCTAGCGGGAGGAAAAAACGAGCAGTTCTTC. It translates to CASSLAGGKNEQFF.